The rows below give T cell receptor beta chains drawn from one sample of a study of control samples from healthy donors and cancer patients. Clones were read by immunoSEQ multiplex PCR, and TCRdb kept only the in-frame ones, dropping some. Of over 150,000 clones listed, approximately 94% are singletons. The sample consisted of PBMCs. All receptors derive from a man aged 55 to 70 with colorectal cancer. CDR3s include the opening cysteine and the closing phenylalanine or tryptophan. D genes are given only for firm matches. Clone sizes are given selectively: once, few, many, or a class where the clone is expanded.

.,.,TRBV5-4,TRBJ2-3,CASSLVHRTSTDTQYF,TGTGCCAGCAGCTTGGTACACAGAACGAGCACAGATACGCAGTATTTT
.,TRBD2,TRBV7-9,TRBJ2-5,CASSLVRGRGQETQYF,TGTGCCAGCAGCTTAGTTCGTGGGAGGGGCCAAGAGACCCAGTACTTC
.,.,TRBV18,TRBJ1-2,CASFFGGRAGGYTF,TGTGCCAGCTTCTTCGGGGGTCGGGCAGGAGGCTACACCTTC
.,TRBD1,TRBV5-1,TRBJ2-3,CASSFLGGEKDTQYF,TGCGCCAGCAGCTTCTTAGGGGGCGAGAAAGATACGCAGTATTTT
.,.,TRBV29-1,TRBJ1-3,CSVVGDRTLGNTIYF,TGCAGCGTTGTTGGGGACCGTACCCTCGGAAACACCATATATTTT
.,.,TRBV5-1,TRBJ2-3,CASSLGASTDTQYF,TGCGCCAGCAGCTTGGGGGCCAGCACAGATACGCAGTATTTT
.,.,TRBV9,TRBJ2-3,CASSGAGLITDTQYF,TGTGCCAGCAGCGGGGCGGGATTGATCACAGATACGCAGTATTTT
.,.,TRBV21-1,TRBJ2-7,CASSKIGGGYEQYF,TGTGCCAGCAGCAAAATAGGGGGTGGCTACGAGCAGTACTTC
.,TRBD1,TRBV3-1/TRBV3-2,TRBJ1-3,CASSSETGLLGNTIYF,TGTGCCAGCAGCAGCGAGACAGGGTTACTTGGAAACACCATATATTTT
.,TRBD1,TRBV5-5,TRBJ1-1,CASSLPRTGGGEAFF,TGTGCCAGCAGCTTACCCCGGACAGGGGGCGGGGAAGCTTTCTTT
.,TRBD1,TRBV6-5,TRBJ1-2,CASTRIDRATYGYTF,TGTGCCAGCACACGGATAGACAGGGCTACGTATGGCTACACCTTC
.,TRBD1,TRBV7-6,TRBJ1-2,CASSAFGQGKDGYTF,TGTGCCAGCAGCGCGTTCGGACAGGGGAAAGATGGCTACACCTTC
.,TRBD1,TRBV11-3,TRBJ1-5,CASSLKGTGGFNQPQHF,TGTGCCAGCAGCCTCAAAGGGACAGGGGGATTTAATCAGCCCCAGCATTTT
.,TRBD1,TRBV5-1,TRBJ2-7,CASSLTGQGSYEQYF,TGCGCCAGCAGCTTGACAGGACAGGGGTCCTACGAGCAGTACTTC
.,TRBD1,TRBV4-2,TRBJ2-2,CASSQPYRGRTGELFF,TGTGCCAGCAGCCAACCCTACAGGGGTCGTACCGGGGAGCTGTTTTTT
.,TRBD1,TRBV3-1/TRBV3-2,TRBJ1-3,CASSQATGVISTIYF,TGTGCCAGCAGCCAAGCGACAGGGGTGATAAGCACCATATATTTT
.,TRBD1,TRBV18,TRBJ1-1,CASSSRGRLPNTEAFF,TGTGCCAGCTCTTCCAGGGGGCGCCTACCGAACACTGAAGCTTTCTTT
few,.,TRBV19,TRBJ2-5,CASSPQQGGTETQYF,TGTGCCAGTAGTCCTCAGCAGGGGGGTACGGAGACCCAGTACTTC
.,.,TRBV6-5,TRBJ1-1,CASTSGQQAFF,TGTGCCAGCACCTCAGGACAGCAAGCTTTCTTT
.,.,TRBV3-1/TRBV3-2,TRBJ1-6,CASSGTGGNNSPLHF,TGTGCCAGCAGCGGGACCGGGGGTAATAATTCACCCCTCCACTTT
.,TRBD1,TRBV6-6,TRBJ1-1,CASSYGLGQVYTEAFF,TGTGCCAGCAGTTACGGGCTGGGACAGGTATACACTGAAGCTTTCTTT
.,.,TRBV19,TRBJ1-4,CASSTGASNEKLFF,TGTGCCAGTAGTACAGGGGCGTCTAATGAAAAACTGTTTTTT
once,.,TRBV7-2,TRBJ2-3,CASSLYDRPSTDTQYF,TGTGCCAGCAGCTTATACGACAGACCTAGCACAGATACGCAGTATTTT
.,.,TRBV10-3,TRBJ1-2,CAISEGQGFGYTF,TGTGCCATCAGTGAGGGGCAGGGGTTCGGCTACACCTTC
once,.,TRBV11-2,TRBJ2-7,CASSSGFHEQYF,TGTGCCAGCAGCTCAGGGTTCCACGAGCAGTACTTC
.,TRBD1,TRBV5-4,TRBJ1-1,CASSRGQVDTEAFF,TGTGCCAGCAGCAGGGGACAGGTAGACACTGAAGCTTTCTTT
.,.,TRBV27,TRBJ1-1,CASSSLGGTVNTEAFF,TGTGCCAGCAGTTCCCTGGGGGGGACGGTTAACACTGAAGCTTTCTTT